This T cell receptor beta chain comes out of a study of radiation and T cells in renal cell carcinoma. The table came from immunoSEQ multiplex PCR; TCRdb's copy has only in-frame clones and leaves some out. The sample yields some 80,000 clones, approximately 86% seen once. Trimming took 4 bases from V and 1 from J, leaving 8 bases between them. The CDR3 loop spans 13 amino acids. The germline V gene has CDR1 SGDLS and CDR2 YYNGEE. Time point reported: blood 2 weeks post-SBRT. The sample's treatment: 15 Gy SBRT to primary tumor, nephrectomy 4 weeks later. Serial blood draws occurred at baseline and 2 and 4 weeks post-SBRT.

The receptor comes from a woman aged 50 to 65 with renal cell carcinoma. The chain has TRBV9 and TRBJ1-1; D unresolved. The sample was blood, taken from a patient whose treatment included radiotherapy and nephrectomy. CDR3 amino acids: CASSLTANTEAFF. CDR3 in DNA: TGTGCCAGCAGCCTAACGGCGAACACTGAAGCTTTCTTT.